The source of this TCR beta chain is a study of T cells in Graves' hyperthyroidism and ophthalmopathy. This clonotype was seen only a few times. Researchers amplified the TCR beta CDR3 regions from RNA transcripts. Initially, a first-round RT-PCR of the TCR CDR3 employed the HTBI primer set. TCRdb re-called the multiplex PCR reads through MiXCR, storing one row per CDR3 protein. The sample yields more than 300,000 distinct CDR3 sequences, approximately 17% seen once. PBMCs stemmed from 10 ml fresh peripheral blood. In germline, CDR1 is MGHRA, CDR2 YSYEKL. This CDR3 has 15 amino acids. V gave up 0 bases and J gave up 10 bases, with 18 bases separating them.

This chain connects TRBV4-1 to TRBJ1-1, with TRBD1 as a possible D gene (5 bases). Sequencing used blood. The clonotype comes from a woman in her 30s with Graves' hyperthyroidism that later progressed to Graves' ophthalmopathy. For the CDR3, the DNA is TGCGCCAGCAGCCAAGATTCGCAGGGCCCTCGGTCAGCTTTCTTT. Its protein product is CASSQDSQGPRSAFF.